This T cell receptor (beta chain) derives from a study of cytomegalovirus exposure and HLA in healthy donors. Study background: In a later analysis, the 120 or so validation repertoires were reported to have used the same platform as the 600 to 700 first-cohort repertoires. The study, taken as a whole, reports: Reported results showed that the classifier diagnosed cytomegalovirus status with high specificity and sensitivity. Subsequent analysis of the approximately 110 validation repertoires found a tendency for first-cohort TCR clusters to co-occur.

Some clones are missing from TCRdb's copy, which holds only in-frame ones; the method was immunoSEQ multiplex PCR. There are fewer than 200,000 clones in the sample; approximately 86% occur only once, and under 3.5% lies in the top ten. Separate from the 666-subject first cohort was the approximately 130-subject validation cohort, to which the donors belonged. The CDR3 loop spans 15 amino acids. The V gene's germline CDR1 is SGHAT and CDR2 FQNNGV. V shed 5 bases, J shed 5 bases, and the junction held 11 bases outside the gene matches. Comments on this clone: The antigen remains undetermined.

The sequenced sample consisted of PBMCs. The TCR originated in a man aged 18 to 30 in good health and CMV-seropositive. The V and J genes are TRBV11-2 and TRBJ2-7; 8 nucleotides align to TRBD1. CDR3 amino acids: CASSVGQGSGHEQYF. The CDR3 DNA is TGTGCCAGCAGCGTTGGACAGGGATCAGGCCACGAGCAGTACTTC.